One sample yielded the 15 T cell receptor beta chains listed below, sequenced in a study of blood T cell repertoires in COVID-19. TCRdb's table, derived via immunoSEQ multiplex PCR, lists solely in-frame clones and lacks some. The sample lists 300,000 to 350,000 clones; 87% were seen once. Sequencing was performed on peripheral blood. The receptors were gathered from a young man with COVID-19, enrolled during active disease.

This clone showed up many times. Relative to the germline gene, one junction end is altered; a read error may explain this. The rearrangement links TRBV29-1 to TRBJ2-7; possibly TRBD2 for D (6 bases). This CDR3 has 14 amino acids. From germline, CDR1 is SQVTM and CDR2 ANQGSEA. The CDR3 nucleotides read TGCAGCGTCGAAGATGGGGACTCCCCCTACGAGCAGTACTTC. As protein: CSVEDGDSPYEQYF.

The genes are TRBV11-2 and TRBJ1-5; 7 positions match TRBD1. With V trimmed by 0 bases and J by 0 bases, 8 bases remained unmatched. The CDR3 loop spans 18 amino acids. Germline assignment: CDR1 SGHAT and CDR2 FQNNGV. CDR3 residues: CASSLDRTGAYSNQPQHF. Here the CDR3 DNA reads TGTGCCAGCAGCTTAGATCGAACAGGGGCCTATAGCAATCAGCCCCAGCATTTT.

J is TRBJ2-6 and V is TRBV18, with no clear D. This CDR3 has 17 amino acids. Trimming took 3 bases from V and 0 from J, leaving 12 bases between them. Germline V gene lookup returns CDR1 KGHSH and CDR2 LQKENI. The CDR3 loop is CASSPGPPASGANVLTF. The CDR3, as DNA: TGTGCCAGCTCACCTGGGCCTCCCGCCTCTGGGGCCAACGTCCTGACTTTC.

The chain carries TRBV7-9 and TRBJ1-1; TRBD1 aligns across 7 bases. CDR1 is SEHNR, CDR2 FQNEAQ, per germline (reference sequence). The CDR3 covers 13 residues. Losses at the gene ends were 0 bases for V and 7 bases for J; bases not matched to a gene: 2. In DNA, the CDR3 is TGTGCCAGCAGCTTAGCGGGGACAGTTGAAGCTTTCTTT. It yields the protein CASSLAGTVEAFF.

This sequence joins TRBV7-2 and TRBJ2-5, with D perhaps TRBD1 (7 bases). The CDR3 contains 16 residues. V was clipped by 1 base and J by 5 bases, with 17 bases between them. Germline CDR1 and CDR2: SGHTA and FQGNSA. The CDR3, as DNA: TGTGCCAGCAGCTTAGGTAGTCAGGGGGGCTGGGAGACCCAGTACTTC. This translates into CASSLGSQGGWETQYF. The variable domain in full, with the rest retrieved from reference TRBV7-2 and TRBJ2-5, is GAGVSQSPSNKVTEKGKDVELRCDPISGHTALYWYRQSLGQGLEFLIYFQGNSAPDKSGLPSDRFSAERTGGSVSTLTIQRTQQEDSAVYLCASSLGSQGGWETQYFGPGTRLLVL.

DNA of the CDR3: TGCGCCAGCAGCTTGGGAGGGGGCCCTAACTATGGCTACACCTTC. Translating it yields CASSLGGGPNYGYTF. V is TRBV5-1 and J is TRBJ1-2; 7 bases agree with TRBD1. V was clipped by 0 bases and J by 0 bases; unmatched bases: 2. Looked up from germline, CDR1 is SGHRS and CDR2 is YFSETQ. The CDR3 has 15 residues.

Only one count was recorded for this clone. This same CDR3 is encoded by further DNA sequences in the sample. This rearrangement joins TRBV27 to TRBJ2-7; D possibly corresponds to TRBD1 (6 bases). Looked up from germline, CDR1 is MNHEY and CDR2 is SMNVEV (reference sequence). This CDR3 has 13 residues. Trimming took 3 bases from V and 1 from J, leaving 7 bases between them. CDR3 residues: CASSFQGSYEQYF. CDR3 DNA: TGTGCCAGCAGTTTCCAGGGGTCCTACGAGCAGTACTTC.

The chain joins TRBV27 to TRBJ2-7, with TRBD1 identical over 7 bases. V lost 3 bases, J lost 6 bases, and 5 bases stayed unmatched. The CDR3 contains 13 residues. Per the germline V gene, CDR1 is MNHEY and CDR2 is SMNVEV (reference sequence). In nucleotides, the CDR3 is TGTGCCAGCAGTTTCCGACAGGGAGCCGAGCAGTACTTC. Amino acid sequence: CASSFRQGAEQYF.

The V call is TRBV6-2 or TRBV6-3, the J call TRBJ2-5; 7 bases match TRBD2. Per the germline V gene, CDR1 is MNHEY and CDR2 is SVGEGT. This CDR3 region has 17 residues. J lost 2 bases, V lost 2 bases, and 11 bases had no gene match. CDR3 sequence (DNA): TGTGCCAGCAGTTACCTTAGCCTACTAGCGCGACAAGAGACCCAGTACTTC. It is translated as CASSYLSLLARQETQYF.

The rearrangement links TRBV15 to TRBJ2-2, with 9 bases identical to TRBD1. This CDR3 has 17 residues. Per germline, CDR1 LNHNV and CDR2 YYDKDF (reference sequence). Trimming cost V 1 base and J 3 bases; bases outside gene matches: 6. The CDR3 DNA reads TGTGCCACCAGCAGAGTTCCGGGACAGGGATACACCGGGGAGCTGTTTTTT. As protein: CATSRVPGQGYTGELFF. The variable domain in full, with the rest retrieved from reference TRBV15 and TRBJ2-2, is DAMVIQNPRYQVTQFGKPVTLSCSQTLNHNVMYWYQQKSSQAPKLLFHYYDKDFNNEADTPDNFQSRRPNTSFCFLDIRSPGLGDTAMYLCATSRVPGQGYTGELFFGEGSRLTVL.

This clone was counted once. The chain carries TRBV28 and TRBJ2-2; TRBD2 aligns across 9 bases. The length of the CDR3 is 17 residues. Trimming at V came to 1 base and at J to 5 bases, leaving 8 bases not matched to a gene. Germline CDR1 MDHEN, CDR2 SYDVKM. The CDR3 DNA follows: TGTGCCAGCAGTTTATTAGTGTATAGCGGGAGAACCGGGGAGCTGTTTTTT. Amino acids: CASSLLVYSGRTGELFF.

In regard to this clone: Other DNA sequences in this sample translate to the same CDR3. The rearrangement joins TRBV5-5 to TRBJ2-2; D remains unclear. The germline V gene has CDR1 SGHKS and CDR2 YYEKEE (reference sequence). The CDR3 has 14 residues. V was cut by 0 bases and J by 0 bases, with 3 bases left in between. Written as DNA, the CDR3 is TGTGCCAGCAGCTTGGCTCCGAACACCGGGGAGCTGTTTTTT. Residues: CASSLAPNTGELFF.

The chain employs TRBV28 and TRBJ1-5; unclear D gene. CDR3 length: 12 residues. The V gene's germline CDR1 is MDHEN and CDR2 SYDVKM. Trimming took off 6 bases at V and 1 base at J, with 4 bases between the two ends. The CDR3 nucleotides are TGTGCCAGCAGGCAGAGCAATCAGCCCCAGCATTTT. It codes for CASRQSNQPQHF.

V usage is TRBV21-1 and J usage is TRBJ1-1; the table's TRBD1 call for D was not verified on the DNA. TRBV21-1 corresponds to a pseudogene. The CDR3 is made up of 16 amino acids. CDR3 sequence (DNA): TGTGCCAGCAGCAAAGTCGCCGGCAGGGAGAACACTGAAGCTTTCTTT. Translating it yields CASSKVAGRENTEAFF.

This clone occurred once. The J gene is TRBJ2-5, the V gene TRBV4-2, with 7 bases lining up with TRBD2. This CDR3 region has 14 residues. In germline, CDR1 is LGHNA, CDR2 YNFKEQ. After removal of 0 bases from V and 5 bases from J, the junction contained 3 bases not matched to a gene. CDR3 residues: CASSQEASGETQYF. The CDR3, as DNA: TGTGCCAGCAGCCAAGAGGCTAGCGGCGAGACCCAGTACTTC.